The 29 T cell receptor beta chains in this list originate from one sample, sequenced in a study of persistence of HIV-infected CD4 T cells. This was the immunoSEQ version 4 assay in survey mode. Data came from immunoSEQ multiplex PCR; TCRdb stores just in-frame clones and leaves some out. This repertoire shows tens of thousands of clones, approximately 80% found once; its top ten account for 13% to 15%. Their recognized antigens are unknown. Overlapping HIV-1 Gag 15-mer peptides at 0.85 to 1 ug per peptide per mL were used. Sorted nonresponding memory CD4+ T cells were CD40L-negative, CD69-negative, CD45RO-high. The sample consisted of CD4+ T cells sorted from PBMCs after roughly 18-hour stimulation, taken from a patient who received antiretroviral therapy. These receptors were obtained from an adult man with HIV who was CMV-seropositive.

The chain carries TRBV18 and TRBJ2-3, with D uncertain. Germline loops: CDR1 KGHSH, CDR2 LQKENI. The CDR3 has 13 amino acids. V was trimmed by 2 bases and J by 5 bases, leaving 8 bases between them. CDR3 DNA sequence: TGTGCCAGCTCACCAGGAGCGTTAGATACGCAGTATTTT. Amino acids: CASSPGALDTQYF.

V and J are TRBV2 and TRBJ2-5; perhaps TRBD1 as D (6 bases). Germline V gives CDR1 SNHLY, CDR2 FYNNEI. The length of the CDR3 is 14 residues. The V gene lost 5 bases and the J gene lost 3 bases, with 13 bases spanning the gap. CDR3 loop: CASSQQGVEETQYF. DNA for the CDR3: TGTGCCAGCAGTCAACAGGGTGTTGAAGAGACCCAGTACTTC.

The V call is TRBV27, the J call TRBJ1-2; tentatively, D is TRBD1 (5 bases). There are 15 residues in the CDR3. Germline CDR1 reads MNHEY; CDR2 reads SMNVEV (reference sequence). Trimming left V 6 bases short and J 5 bases short, with 19 bases between. CDR3 DNA sequence: TGTGCCAGCAGGGATCACCGGGGGGGAGGGTATGGCTACACCTTC. It codes for CASRDHRGGGYGYTF.

This chain links TRBV19 with TRBJ2-7, with a weak D call TRBD1 (6 bases). CDR1 LNHDA and CDR2 SQIVND come from the germline V gene (reference sequence). Trimming took off 4 bases at V and 4 bases at J, with 11 bases between the two ends. The CDR3 length is 13 residues. CDR3 nucleotides: TGTGCCAGTAGTACCACAGGGTTGTACGAGCAGTACTTC. Translated: CASSTTGLYEQYF. The whole variable domain, filled in from reference TRBV19 and TRBJ2-7, reads DGGITQSPKYLFRKEGQNVTLSCEQNLNHDAMYWYRQDPGQGLRLIYYSQIVNDFQKGDIAEGYSVSREKKESFPLTVTSAQKNPTAFYLCASSTTGLYEQYFGPGTRLTVT.

The chain joins TRBV7-2 to TRBJ2-5; D might be TRBD1 (5 bases). The CDR3 consists of 15 residues. Trimming took 2 bases from V and 1 from J, leaving 11 bases between them. Germline CDR1 and CDR2: SGHTA and FQGNSA. The CDR3 DNA is TGTGCCAGCAGCTTAAGGACAATTATCCAAGAGACCCAGTACTTC. This translates into CASSLRTIIQETQYF.

V and J are TRBV3-1 (or the pseudogene TRBV3-2) and TRBJ1-5; no firm D call. V was trimmed by 1 base and J by 2 bases, leaving 6 bases between them. The length of the CDR3 is 14 residues. Germline loops: CDR1 LGHDT, CDR2 YNNKEL (reference sequence). CDR3 DNA sequence: TGTGCCAGCAGCCAAGGGGTCGGCAATCAGCCCCAGCATTTT. Translation gives CASSQGVGNQPQHF.

This chain uses TRBV20-1 with TRBJ2-7; 8 bases agree with TRBD2. The CDR3 covers 13 residues. V lost 3 bases and J lost 6; bases outside the gene matches: 7. The germline V gene has CDR1 DFQATT and CDR2 SNEGSKA (reference sequence). The CDR3 sequence: CSASSGAPAEQYF. The CDR3 DNA sequence: TGCAGTGCTAGTAGCGGGGCCCCTGCCGAGCAGTACTTC.

The chain is built from TRBV30 and TRBJ1-2; 9 positions match TRBD1. The CDR3 is 14 residues long. V lost 3 bases and J lost 2; bases outside the gene matches: 4. The germline V gene has CDR1 GTSNPN and CDR2 SVGIG (reference sequence). The CDR3 here is CAWSLDRGNYGYTF. In nucleotides, the CDR3 is TGTGCCTGGAGCCTGGACAGGGGAAACTATGGCTACACCTTC. Together with reference TRBV30 and TRBJ1-2, the CDR3 gives the full variable domain: SQTIHQWPATLVQPVGSPLSLECTVEGTSNPNLYWYRQAAGRGLQLLFYSVGIGQISSEVPQNLSASRPQDRQFILSSKKLLLSDSGFYLCAWSLDRGNYGYTFGSGTRLTVV.

The rearrangement uses TRBV4-3 and TRBJ2-7; D may be TRBD1 or TRBD2 (5 bases each). V lost 0 bases, J lost 6 bases, and 9 bases lay in between. This CDR3 is 13 amino acids long. The germline CDR1 and CDR2 sequences are LGHNA and YSLEER. CDR3 nucleotide sequence: TGCGCCAGCAGCCAAGATCGAGGGACCGAGCAGTACTTC. Protein product: CASSQDRGTEQYF.

This clone was seen only a few times. The chain employs TRBV6-5 and TRBJ1-1; D is unclear. Germline assignment: CDR1 MNHEY and CDR2 SVGAGI. Trimming stripped 0 bases from V and 4 bases from J, with 9 bases between. CDR3 length: 14 amino acids. CDR3 sequence reads: CASSYSTRFTEAFF. CDR3 bases: TGTGCCAGCAGTTACTCGACTCGGTTCACTGAAGCTTTCTTT.

The CDR3, as DNA: TGTGCCATCAGTGAGGATTTAGCGGGTACGTACAATGAGCAGTTCTTC. This encodes CAISEDLAGTYNEQFF. The V and J genes are TRBV10-3 and TRBJ2-1, with TRBD2 matching 7 bases. The CDR3 runs 16 residues. The V gene's germline CDR1 is ENHRY and CDR2 SYGVKD. The ends lost 2 bases at V and 4 bases at J; junction bases unmatched: 8.

The chain employs TRBV5-1 and TRBJ1-2; D not resolved. This CDR3 has 12 amino acids. V shed 5 bases and J shed 1 base, with 6 bases lying between them. The germline V gene has CDR1 SGHRS and CDR2 YFSETQ. DNA for the CDR3: TGCGCCAGCAGGGCGGGTAACTATGGCTACACCTTC. It is translated as CASRAGNYGYTF.

This clone was counted between two and nine times. This sequence joins TRBV27 and TRBJ1-2; a possible D gene is TRBD1 (5 bases). The germline V and J ends were trimmed by 7 bases and 2 bases, with 14 bases remaining between them. Germline lookup yields CDR1 MNHEY and CDR2 SMNVEV (reference sequence). This CDR3 is built from 14 residues. CDR3 in DNA: TGTGCCAGCAACCCTCTCGGGACCAACTATGGCTACACCTTC. It yields the protein CASNPLGTNYGYTF.

The chain recombines TRBV30 with TRBJ1-1; perhaps TRBD1 as D (6 bases). Germline CDR1 and CDR2: GTSNPN and SVGIG (reference sequence). The CDR3 covers 15 residues. Trimming pared 3 bases from V and 5 bases from J, leaving 19 bases between. Here the CDR3 reads CAWRPGGALRTEAFF. CDR3 coding DNA: TGTGCCTGGAGGCCGGGGGGGGCACTAAGGACTGAAGCTTTCTTT.

The chain joins TRBV15 to TRBJ2-2, with 7 bases fitting TRBD1. The V and J ends lost 3 bases and 3 bases, in that order; junction bases with no gene match: 1. The CDR3 runs to 14 residues. Looked up from germline, CDR1 is LNHNV and CDR2 is YYDKDF (reference sequence). CDR3 sequence (DNA): TGTGCCACCAGCAGGCAGGGGGACACCGGGGAGCTGTTTTTT. The encoded protein is CATSRQGDTGELFF.

This chain uses TRBV5-4 with TRBJ1-1; D remains unclear. Germline assignment: CDR1 SGHNT and CDR2 YYREEE (reference sequence). The CDR3 extends over 14 amino acids. Trimming stripped 4 bases from V and 4 bases from J, with 14 bases between. The CDR3 nucleotides read TGTGCCAGCAGCGCCATGGAAGCGGGCACTGAAGCTTTCTTT. Translated, it gives CASSAMEAGTEAFF.

This rearrangement joins TRBV18 to TRBJ2-7, with D possibly being TRBD1 or TRBD2 (5 bases each). Germline CDR1 is KGHSH and CDR2 is LQKENI. V lost 5 bases and J lost 2, with 13 bases in between. This CDR3 has 14 residues. CDR3 in DNA: TGTGCCAGCTCAACCAGGGACCCACCCTACGAGCAGTACTTC. As protein: CASSTRDPPYEQYF.

In its sample, this clone ranks as medium-sized. The chain uses TRBV6-5 and TRBJ1-5, with D uncertain. This CDR3 has 13 residues. The germline V gene encodes CDR1 MNHEY and CDR2 SVGAGI. The V and J ends lost 6 bases and 7 bases respectively, with 13 bases between them. The chain's CDR3 is CASSAQREQPQHF. The CDR3 nucleotides are TGTGCCAGCAGCGCTCAGAGGGAACAGCCCCAGCATTTT.

The chain recombines TRBV5-6 with TRBJ2-1, with TRBD1 as a possible D gene (5 bases). CDR1 and CDR2 (germline): SGHDT, YYEEEE. Trimming cost V 0 bases and J 0 bases, with 13 bases left between them. The CDR3 extends over 17 amino acids. CDR3 region: CASSLVRQGLSYNEQFF. In DNA form, the CDR3 reads TGTGCCAGCAGCTTGGTTCGGCAGGGCCTCTCCTACAATGAGCAGTTCTTC. The entire variable domain, with the rest obtained from reference TRBV5-6 and TRBJ2-1, is as follows: DAGVTQSPTHLIKTRGQQVTLRCSPKSGHDTVSWYQQALGQGPQFIFQYYEEEERQRGNFPDRFSGHQFPNYSSELNVNALLLGDSALYLCASSLVRQGLSYNEQFFGPGTRLTVL.

Here the CDR3 reads CASSFRMNTEAFF. The CDR3, as DNA: TGTGCCAGCAGTTTCCGAATGAACACTGAAGCTTTCTTT. This chain joins TRBV27 and TRBJ1-1; D uncertain. Trimming left V 3 bases short and J 0 bases short, with 5 bases between. This CDR3 has 13 amino acids. Germline CDR1 MNHEY, CDR2 SMNVEV (reference sequence).

V and J are TRBV5-1 and TRBJ2-1; possibly TRBD2 for D (5 bases). The CDR3 is 16 residues long. Germline loops: CDR1 SGHRS, CDR2 YFSETQ. Trimming pared 2 bases from V and 0 bases from J, leaving 12 bases between. CDR3 in amino acids: CASSFWTASSYNEQFF. CDR3 DNA: TGCGCCAGCAGCTTTTGGACTGCGAGCTCCTACAATGAGCAGTTCTTC.

The gene calls are TRBV7-2 and TRBJ1-5, with D possibly being TRBD1 (5 bases). The V end lost 2 bases, the J end lost 7 bases, and 15 bases lay between the germline ends. The CDR3 length is 15 residues. Looked up from germline, CDR1 is SGHTA and CDR2 is FQGNSA. As DNA, the CDR3 is TGTGCCAGCAGCTTAATAAGAGGGACGGGGCAGCCCCAGCATTTT. This translates into CASSLIRGTGQPQHF.

This clone was recorded once. This sequence joins TRBV18 and TRBJ2-3; D is uncertain. CDR1 KGHSH and CDR2 LQKENI come from the germline V gene. The V end was cut by 1 base, the J end by 0 bases, with 8 bases between. The length of the CDR3 is 15 residues. The CDR3 sequence: CASSPRFASTDTQYF. CDR3 nucleotide sequence: TGTGCCAGCTCACCACGGTTCGCTAGCACAGATACGCAGTATTTT.

This chain connects TRBV30 to TRBJ1-4, with D perhaps matching TRBD1 (5 bases). Germline V CDR1 and CDR2: GTSNPN, SVGIG (reference sequence). The CDR3 runs to 15 residues. Trimming pared 0 bases from V and 8 bases from J, leaving 16 bases between. In DNA form, the CDR3 reads TGTGCCTGGAGTGTACGTATCGGGGGAGGCGAAAAACTGTTTTTT. Encoded protein: CAWSVRIGGGEKLFF. The complete variable domain, with remaining parts taken from reference TRBV30 and TRBJ1-4, reads SQTIHQWPATLVQPVGSPLSLECTVEGTSNPNLYWYRQAAGRGLQLLFYSVGIGQISSEVPQNLSASRPQDRQFILSSKKLLLSDSGFYLCAWSVRIGGGEKLFFGSGTQLSVL.

The chain links TRBV9 to TRBJ1-3; TRBD1 aligns across 12 bases. The junction had 6 bases not matched to a gene; V was cut back by 4 bases and J by 4 bases. The germline V gene encodes CDR1 SGDLS and CDR2 YYNGEE. The CDR3 extends over 16 amino acids. DNA for the CDR3: TGTGCCAGCAGCCCGGGACAGGGGGCGCGAGGAAACACCATATATTTT. Translation: CASSPGQGARGNTIYF.

The chain couples TRBV7-2 to TRBJ1-6; possible D gene TRBD1, 5 bases. Germline CDR1 reads SGHTA; CDR2 reads FQGNSA. The CDR3 loop spans 15 amino acids. Trimming removed 3 bases from V and 0 bases from J, with 6 bases in between. The CDR3 loop reads CASSFDSSYNSPLHF. The CDR3 region has the DNA TGTGCCAGCAGCTTCGACAGCTCCTATAATTCACCCCTCCACTTT. The full variable domain, in which reference TRBV7-2 and TRBJ1-6 provide the parts outside the CDR3, is GAGVSQSPSNKVTEKGKDVELRCDPISGHTALYWYRQSLGQGLEFLIYFQGNSAPDKSGLPSDRFSAERTGGSVSTLTIQRTQQEDSAVYLCASSFDSSYNSPLHFGNGTRLTVT.

The chain employs TRBV7-9 and TRBJ1-4; D gene ambiguous. From germline, CDR1 is SEHNR and CDR2 FQNEAQ (reference sequence). CDR3 length equals 14 residues. The ends were cut back, 3 bases at V and 0 bases at J, with 5 bases in the middle. The DNA for the CDR3 is TGTGCCAGCAGCTTTACAGCAACTAATGAAAAACTGTTTTTT. Residues: CASSFTATNEKLFF.

The chain carries TRBV9 and TRBJ1-2; TRBD1 matches 7 bases. Germline CDR1 SGDLS, CDR2 YYNGEE. Trimming took 6 bases from V and 7 from J; bases not matched to a gene: 9. This CDR3 has 13 amino acids. The CDR3 reads CASTTLEGAGYTF. CDR3 DNA: TGTGCCAGCACCACATTGGAGGGGGCTGGCTACACCTTC.

The rearrangement links TRBV9 to TRBJ2-3; D remains unclear. Germline CDR1 and CDR2: SGDLS and YYNGEE. Trimming stripped 4 bases from V and 5 bases from J, with 8 bases between. The CDR3 length is 12 residues. CDR3 region: CASSPSRDTQYF. In nucleotides, the CDR3 is TGTGCCAGCAGCCCTTCCAGAGATACGCAGTATTTT.